Below, 8 T cell receptor beta chains from the same sample are listed, as sequenced in a study of blood T cell repertoires in COVID-19 (dated by TCRdb to the early 2020s). Preparation of the library involved the immunoSEQ multiplex PCR assay. The table comes from immuneACCESS by way of TCRdb, which keeps in-frame sequences with V and J called. Part of the clones is missing from these tables; in studies checked, under half for an unresolved V gene and the rest for unknown reasons. The sample contains about 120,000 clones, about four fifths of them found a single time. 3.5% to 5.5% of the sample is in the top ten clones. The sequencing sample was made of peripheral blood. All receptors derive from a woman in her 70s with acute or convalescent COVID-19.

The gene calls are TRBV2 and TRBJ1-4, with D perhaps TRBD1 (5 bases). Between the trimmed V and J ends, which lost 6 bases and 3 bases, there was a span of 17 bases. Germline CDR1 SNHLY, CDR2 FYNNEI. This CDR3 comprises 16 residues. CDR3: CASSDPVGGANEKLFF. Here the CDR3 DNA reads TGTGCCAGCAGCGATCCGGTGGGGGGGGCTAATGAAAAACTGTTTTTT.

The chain carries TRBV19 and TRBJ2-7; 9 positions agree with TRBD2. The ends lost 5 bases at V and 7 bases at J; junction bases unmatched: 6. The CDR3 is 13 residues long. Germline V lookup: CDR1 LNHDA, CDR2 SQIVND (reference sequence). DNA for the CDR3: TGTGCCAGTAGTTCCCATAGCGGGGGTGAGCAGTACTTC. This gives the protein CASSSHSGGEQYF.

The rearrangement links TRBV6-4 to TRBJ1-2; 10 bases are shared with TRBD1. The CDR3 runs 14 residues. The V segment lost 7 bases and the J segment 4 bases; nucleotides outside the gene matches: 6. Germline loops: CDR1 MRHNA, CDR2 SNTAGT. The CDR3 loop is CASIIGQGGYGYTF. In DNA form, the CDR3 reads TGTGCCAGCATTATTGGACAGGGGGGCTATGGCTACACCTTC.

The sample holds one count of this clone. This CDR3 is CASSQGQGMLQYV. The CDR3 DNA follows: TGTGCCAGCAGCCAGGGACAGGGTATGTTGCAGTACGTC. The rearrangement uses TRBV28 and TRBJ2-7, with TRBD1 matching over 9 bases. Germline loops: CDR1 MDHEN, CDR2 SYDVKM. CDR3 length: 13 residues. Trimming at V came to 6 bases and at J to 9 bases, leaving 9 bases not matched to a gene.

In its sample, this clone was seen a few times. V gene TRBV11-2 combines with J gene TRBJ1-4, with unresolved D. Germline V CDR1 and CDR2: SGHAT, FQNNGV. V dropped 0 bases and J dropped 5 bases, with 10 bases sitting between them. The CDR3 loop spans 15 amino acids. The CDR3 loop is CASSLEALQNEKLFF. CDR3 nucleotide sequence: TGTGCCAGCAGCTTAGAGGCCCTTCAAAATGAAAAACTGTTTTTT. Full variable domain (remainder filled in from reference TRBV11-2 and TRBJ1-4): EAGVAQSPRYKIIEKRQSVAFWCNPISGHATLYWYQQILGQGPKLLIQFQNNGVVDDSQLPKDRFSAERLKGVDSTLKIQPAKLEDSAVYLCASSLEALQNEKLFFGSGTQLSVL.

J is TRBJ1-4 and V is TRBV5-1; D is possibly TRBD1 (5 bases). The CDR3 has 14 residues. V was clipped by 3 bases and J by 3 bases, with 9 bases between them. Germline CDR1 is SGHRS and CDR2 is YFSETQ. Here the CDR3 reads CASSYQGANEKLFF. Written as DNA, the CDR3 is TGCGCCAGCAGCTACCAGGGTGCTAATGAAAAACTGTTTTTT.

The V gene is TRBV24-1, the J gene TRBJ2-5, with D possibly matching TRBD2 (6 bases). The V gene lost 0 bases and the J gene lost 1 base, with 11 bases spanning the gap. There are 16 residues in the CDR3. Germline values: CDR1 KGHDR, CDR2 SFDVKD. The CDR3 DNA is TGTGCCACCAGTGATTTGCAGCCGGGACTCCAAGAGACCCAGTACTTC. This gives the protein CATSDLQPGLQETQYF.

This clone was counted a few times. The chain has TRBV7-2 and TRBJ1-2; 7 bases line up with TRBD1. Unmatched junction bases numbered 6, after V lost 1 base and J lost 7 bases. CDR1 and CDR2 from the germline V gene are SGHTA and FQGNSA. There are 14 residues in the CDR3. In nucleotides, the CDR3 is TGTGCCAGCAGCTTAGGATGGACAGGCTCTGGCTACACCTTC. It encodes CASSLGWTGSGYTF.